Here is one TCR beta chain with its context. Its binding antigen is unknown. No clone much larger than this one lies a single base away; base qualities are absent. Using the deep immunoSEQ assay, multiplex PCR amplified TCR CDR3 regions from genomic DNA. Genomic DNA extracted from each cell subset was distributed evenly over all wells of several immunoSEQ 96-well plates, and each plate served as one replicate. For sorted subsets, 200 ng of genomic DNA, equivalent to 25,000 to 30,000 T cell genomes, went into each replicate PCR. Purified libraries were quantified with a Qubit 3.0 fluorometer, sized on a Bioanalyzer 2100, and re-quantified with the KAPA Library Quantification kit. Every immunoSEQ 96-well plate was sequenced on a separate single-read 150-cycle Illumina NextSeq 550 flow cell. The study's processing was this. Because the immunoSEQ output held only junctional sequences and lacked quality scores, the filtering could not match the filtering applied to full-length reads. To assign V/J genes and CDR3, sequences were annotated using PyIR, a Python wrapper for IgBLAST v1.9, with IMGT germline references. Any read was removed if the V/J assignment was weak (E-value above 1e-6), the CDR3 was missing, or the read contained stop codons, out-of-frame junctions, or ambiguous translated residues. V3J clonotypes were defined as sequences sharing an identical inferred V gene, J gene, and CDR3 amino acid sequence. The percentage overlap between two repertoires was calculated by dividing the number of shared unique clonotypes by the size of the smaller repertoire. Repertoire richness was assessed with RTK rarefaction, the Chao1 estimator, and Recon v2.1 estimates of unobserved clonotypes. OLGA was used to compute generation probabilities for all TCRbeta clonotypes that the gDNA method yielded from a handful of donors. In TCRdb, the immuneACCESS table is reduced to in-frame sequences with V and J assigned. These tables do not hold every clone; where another copy was compared, an unresolved V gene accounts for under half, and the others remain unexplained. D and trimming come from the DNA, and the V and J calls and clone size come from that table. The sample has some 2,500,000 clones on record, 93% of them singletons. The ten largest clones add up to approximately 0.35% of the sample.

Healthy HIV-negative adults with no recently reported acute infections or vaccinations were included as donors. All donors were Caucasian adults living in Nashville, Tennessee, USA. CD4+ T cells were enriched by magnetic negative selection; naive cells were then positively selected on CD45RA, and the negative fraction formed the memory subset. Blood was obtained by leukapheresis, after which PBMCs were separated by Ficoll-Histopaque density gradient centrifugation and cryopreserved in liquid nitrogen vapor phase. Analytical flow cytometry was used to check the purity and quantity of every magnetically sorted T cell population. From each sorted fraction, genomic DNA was isolated and quantified by UV absorbance on a Nanodrop 2000c. Here V drops 0 bases and J drops 4 bases, and the junction holds 6 bases not matched to any gene. From the cysteine up to the phenylalanine, the CDR3 has a length of 16 residues. Only the CDR3 part of the read is kept: 48 bases, read in frame from the first base. Based on the germline V gene, the CDR1 and CDR2 sequences are SGHTA and FQGNSA.

This sample was included in a study of shared clonotypes between healthy human individuals (dated by TCRdb to about 2020). Notes on the research overall: The cohort included three men and a couple of women between 18 and 49 years of age. For each donor, CD4 naive and CD4 memory were each given three plates, CD8 naive was given two plates, and CD8 memory was given one plate. To estimate repertoire size and how much clonotypes are shared between individuals, the study performed deep sequencing of blood TCR repertoires from about five healthy adults. Different laboratories and diverse techniques were used to prepare libraries and sequence TCR repertoires, to increase sequencing depth and limit assay-specific biases. Leukapheresis yielded between about 0.85 and 10 billion PBMCs per donor. The paper's findings and limits, for the study overall: Even with the large sequencing depth, rarefaction of the sorted-subset datasets indicated that sequencing was incomplete. Because the study included only a small number of donors, the genetic and exposure-history diversity represented was limited. Naive subsets generally had larger estimated clonotype richness than memory subsets. Sharing across several donors was observed for around 5% of naive CD4, over 3% of naive CD8, roughly 2.3% of memory CD4, and less than 0.45% of memory CD8 clonotypes. Sampling was limited to blood, and TCR repertoires in tissue likely differ from TCR repertoires in blood. Compared with non-shared clonotypes, clonotypes shared by all four sorted-subset donors had higher generation probabilities. Pairwise subsampling indicated that sequencing depth was expected to affect the degree of clonotype sharing among donors.

The sample consisted of naive CD4+ T cells from PBMCs. Explained via the paper, the cell subset or site label denotes: CD45RA+ positively selected. Recombination connected TRBV7-2 to TRBJ2-7; 10 bases in the middle match TRBD2. The origin of this receptor is a man between 18 and 29 years old in good health. Some clones in this sample may be carry-over from other donors' samples. The CDR3 reads as follows: CASSLARLAGAYEQYF. The base sequence is TGTGCCAGCAGCTTAGCCCGGCTAGCGGGAGCATACGAGCAGTACTTC.